This TCR beta chain came from a study of T cells after posttransplantation cyclophosphamide. Libraries were prepared by immunoSEQ multiplex PCR; TCRdb keeps only in-frame clonotypes and omits some of them. The data list some 43,000 clones, none observed once; roughly 2% falls to the top ten. Many counts were recorded for this clone. The antigen remains undetermined. Study outcomes and limitations: Recipient CMV seropositivity and CMV reactivation strongly tracked TRB clonality. Donor CD8+ memory clones often dominated recipient blood repertoires at later times.

The related graft donor's blood sample was taken on the day of bone marrow donation. The sequence was collected from a man in his forties in good health, CMV-negative, and a related stem cell transplant donor. Sequenced input: PBMCs.

The CDR3 DNA sequence: TGTGCCAGCAGTTACCCGGGACAGGGGGCAACGAATGAGCAGTTCTTC. Amino acids: CASSYPGQGATNEQFF. The chain carries TRBV6-5 and TRBJ2-1, with TRBD1 matching 12 bases. Germline V lookup: CDR1 MNHEY, CDR2 SVGAGI. The CDR3 loop spans 16 amino acids. V lost 2 bases and J lost 7; bases outside the gene matches: 6.